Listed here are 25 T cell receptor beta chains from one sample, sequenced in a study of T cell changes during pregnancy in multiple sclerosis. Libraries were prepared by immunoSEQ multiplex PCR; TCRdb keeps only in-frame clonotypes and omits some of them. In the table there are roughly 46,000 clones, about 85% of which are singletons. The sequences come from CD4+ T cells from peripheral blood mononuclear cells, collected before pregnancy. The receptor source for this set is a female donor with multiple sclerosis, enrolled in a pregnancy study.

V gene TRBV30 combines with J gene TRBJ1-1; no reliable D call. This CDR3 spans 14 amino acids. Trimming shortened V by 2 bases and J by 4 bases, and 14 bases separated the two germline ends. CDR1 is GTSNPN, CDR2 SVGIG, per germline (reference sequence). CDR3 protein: CAWSMERTGTEAFF. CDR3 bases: TGTGCCTGGAGTATGGAGAGAACGGGCACTGAAGCTTTCTTT.

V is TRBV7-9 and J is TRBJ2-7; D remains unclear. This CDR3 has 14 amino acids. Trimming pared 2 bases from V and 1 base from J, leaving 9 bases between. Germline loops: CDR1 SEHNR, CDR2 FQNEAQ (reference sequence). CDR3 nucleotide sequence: TGTGCCAGCAGCTTACTGGGCAGATCCTACGAGCAGTACTTC. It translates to CASSLLGRSYEQYF.

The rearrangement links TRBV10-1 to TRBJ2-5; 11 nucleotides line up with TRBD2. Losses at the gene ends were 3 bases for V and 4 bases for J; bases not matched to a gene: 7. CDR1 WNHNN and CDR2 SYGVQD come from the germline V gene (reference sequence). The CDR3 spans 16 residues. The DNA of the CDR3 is TGCGCCAGCAGTGATGGATTAGCGGGAGGGGGAGAGACCCAGTACTTC. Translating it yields CASSDGLAGGGETQYF.

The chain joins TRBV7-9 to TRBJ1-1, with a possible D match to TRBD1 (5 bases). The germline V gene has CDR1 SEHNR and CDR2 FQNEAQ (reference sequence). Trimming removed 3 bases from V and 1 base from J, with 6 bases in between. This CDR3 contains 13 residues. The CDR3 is CASSFGGNTEAFF. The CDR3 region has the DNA TGTGCCAGCAGCTTCGGGGGGAACACTGAAGCTTTCTTT.

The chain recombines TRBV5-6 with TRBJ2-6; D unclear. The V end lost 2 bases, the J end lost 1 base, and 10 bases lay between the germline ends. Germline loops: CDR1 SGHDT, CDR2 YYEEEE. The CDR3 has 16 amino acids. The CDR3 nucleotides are TGTGCCAGCAGCTTACTCCGGGTGTCTGGGGCCAACGTCCTGACTTTC. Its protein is CASSLLRVSGANVLTF. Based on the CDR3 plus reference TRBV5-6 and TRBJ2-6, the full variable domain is DAGVTQSPTHLIKTRGQQVTLRCSPKSGHDTVSWYQQALGQGPQFIFQYYEEEERQRGNFPDRFSGHQFPNYSSELNVNALLLGDSALYLCASSLLRVSGANVLTFGAGSRLTVL.

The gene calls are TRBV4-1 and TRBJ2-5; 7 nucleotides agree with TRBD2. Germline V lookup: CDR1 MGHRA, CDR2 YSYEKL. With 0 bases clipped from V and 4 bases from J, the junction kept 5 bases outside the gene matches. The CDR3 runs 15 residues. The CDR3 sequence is CASSQEGGGRETQYF. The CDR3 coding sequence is TGCGCCAGCAGCCAAGAAGGCGGCGGGAGAGAGACCCAGTACTTC.

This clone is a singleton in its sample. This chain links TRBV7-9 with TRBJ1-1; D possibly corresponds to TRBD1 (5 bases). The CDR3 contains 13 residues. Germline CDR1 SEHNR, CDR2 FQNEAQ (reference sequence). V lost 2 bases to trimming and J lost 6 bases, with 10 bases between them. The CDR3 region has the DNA TGTGCCAGCAGCTTACAGGGCTTCGCTGAAGCTTTCTTT. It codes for CASSLQGFAEAFF. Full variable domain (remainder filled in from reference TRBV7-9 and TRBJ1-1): DTGVSQNPRHKITKRGQNVTFRCDPISEHNRLYWYRQTLGQGPEFLTYFQNEAQLEKSRLLSDRFSAERPKGSFSTLEIQRTEQGDSAMYLCASSLQGFAEAFFGQGTRLTVV.

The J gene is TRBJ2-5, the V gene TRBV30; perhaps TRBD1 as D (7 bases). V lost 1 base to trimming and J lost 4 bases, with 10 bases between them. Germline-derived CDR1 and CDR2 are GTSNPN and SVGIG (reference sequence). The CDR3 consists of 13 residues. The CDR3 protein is CAWSGQGGETQYF. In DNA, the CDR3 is TGTGCCTGGAGTGGACAGGGAGGAGAGACCCAGTACTTC.

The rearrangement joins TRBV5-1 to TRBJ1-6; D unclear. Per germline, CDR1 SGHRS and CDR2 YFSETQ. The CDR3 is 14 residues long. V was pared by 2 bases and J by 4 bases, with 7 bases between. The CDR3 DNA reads TGCGCCAGCAGCTTAGATACATATAATTCACCCCTCCACTTT. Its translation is CASSLDTYNSPLHF.

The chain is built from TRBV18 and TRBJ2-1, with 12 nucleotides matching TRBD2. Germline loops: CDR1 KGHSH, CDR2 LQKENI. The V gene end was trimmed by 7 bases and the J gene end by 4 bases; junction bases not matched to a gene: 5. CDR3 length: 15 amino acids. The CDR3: CASFRLAGGYNEQFF. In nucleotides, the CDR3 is TGTGCCAGCTTCCGCCTAGCGGGAGGGTACAATGAGCAGTTCTTC.

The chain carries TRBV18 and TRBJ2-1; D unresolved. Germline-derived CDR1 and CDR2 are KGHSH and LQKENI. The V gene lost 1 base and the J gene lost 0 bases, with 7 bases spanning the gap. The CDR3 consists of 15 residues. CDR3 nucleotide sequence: TGTGCCAGCTCACCACTCTTCGGCTCCTACAATGAGCAGTTCTTC. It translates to CASSPLFGSYNEQFF.

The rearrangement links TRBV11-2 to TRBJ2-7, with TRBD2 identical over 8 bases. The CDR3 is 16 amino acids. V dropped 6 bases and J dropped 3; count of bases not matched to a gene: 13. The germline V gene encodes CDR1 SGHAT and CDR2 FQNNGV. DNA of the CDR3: TGTGCCAGCAGGGCCGTACTAGCGGCGGCGGGCTACGAGCAGTACTTC. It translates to CASRAVLAAAGYEQYF.

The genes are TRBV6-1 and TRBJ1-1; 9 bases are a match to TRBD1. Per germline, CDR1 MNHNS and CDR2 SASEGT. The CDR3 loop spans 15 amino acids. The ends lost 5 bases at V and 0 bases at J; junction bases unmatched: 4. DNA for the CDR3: TGTGCCAGCAGTCGACAGGGGGGGGTGAACACTGAAGCTTTCTTT. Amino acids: CASSRQGGVNTEAFF.

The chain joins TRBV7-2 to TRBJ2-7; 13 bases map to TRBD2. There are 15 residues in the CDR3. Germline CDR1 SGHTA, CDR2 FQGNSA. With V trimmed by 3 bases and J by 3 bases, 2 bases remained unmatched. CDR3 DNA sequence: TGTGCCAGCAGCTTCCGGACTAGCGGGGGCTACGAGCAGTACTTC. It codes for CASSFRTSGGYEQYF.

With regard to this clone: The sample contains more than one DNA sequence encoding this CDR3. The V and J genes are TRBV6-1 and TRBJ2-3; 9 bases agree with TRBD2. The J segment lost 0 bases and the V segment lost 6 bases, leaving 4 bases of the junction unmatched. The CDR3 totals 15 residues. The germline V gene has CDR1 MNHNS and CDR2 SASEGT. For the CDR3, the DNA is TGTGCCAGCAGGGGACTAGCTGCTAGCACAGATACGCAGTATTTT. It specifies CASRGLAASTDTQYF.

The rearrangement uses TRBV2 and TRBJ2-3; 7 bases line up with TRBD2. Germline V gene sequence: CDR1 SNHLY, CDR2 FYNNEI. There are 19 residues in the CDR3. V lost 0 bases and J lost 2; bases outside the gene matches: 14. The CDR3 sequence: CASSEALAGVTGPTDTQYF. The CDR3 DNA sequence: TGTGCCAGCAGTGAAGCGCTGGCGGGAGTTACTGGGCCCACAGATACGCAGTATTTT.

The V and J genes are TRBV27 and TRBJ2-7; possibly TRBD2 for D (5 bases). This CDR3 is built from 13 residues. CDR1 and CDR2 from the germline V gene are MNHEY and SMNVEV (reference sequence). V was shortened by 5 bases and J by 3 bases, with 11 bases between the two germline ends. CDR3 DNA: TGTGCCAGCAGTCCCCCGGGGAACTACGAGCAGTACTTC. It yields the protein CASSPPGNYEQYF.

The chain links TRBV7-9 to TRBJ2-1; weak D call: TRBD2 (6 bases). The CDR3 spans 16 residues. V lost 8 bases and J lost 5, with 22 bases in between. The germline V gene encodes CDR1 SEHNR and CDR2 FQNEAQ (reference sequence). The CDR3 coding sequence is TGTGCCAGCGCTGGGGGGAAGCAGAGGGCCCACAATGAGCAGTTCTTC. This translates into CASAGGKQRAHNEQFF. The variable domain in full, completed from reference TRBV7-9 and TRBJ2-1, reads DTGVSQNPRHKITKRGQNVTFRCDPISEHNRLYWYRQTLGQGPEFLTYFQNEAQLEKSRLLSDRFSAERPKGSFSTLEIQRTEQGDSAMYLCASAGGKQRAHNEQFFGPGTRLTVL.

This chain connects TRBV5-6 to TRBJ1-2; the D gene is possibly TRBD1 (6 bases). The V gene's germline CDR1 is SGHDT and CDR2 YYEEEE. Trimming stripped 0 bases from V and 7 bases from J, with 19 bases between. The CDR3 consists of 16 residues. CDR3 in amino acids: CASSLGIGQTSSGYTF. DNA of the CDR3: TGTGCCAGCAGCTTGGGGATAGGACAGACCTCTTCTGGCTACACCTTC.

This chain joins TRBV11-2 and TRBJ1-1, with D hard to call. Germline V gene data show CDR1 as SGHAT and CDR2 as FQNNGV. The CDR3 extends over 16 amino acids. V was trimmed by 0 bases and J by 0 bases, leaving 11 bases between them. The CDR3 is CASSLDTRAMNTEAFF. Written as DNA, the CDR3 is TGTGCCAGCAGCTTAGATACGAGGGCCATGAACACTGAAGCTTTCTTT.

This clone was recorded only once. CDR3 in amino acids: CASSVGRGLVILTEAFF. Here the CDR3 DNA reads TGTGCCAGCAGCGTAGGCAGGGGTTTAGTAATCTTGACTGAAGCTTTCTTT. The V call is TRBV9, the J call TRBJ1-1; weak D call: TRBD1 (6 bases). The length of the CDR3 is 17 residues. Germline values: CDR1 SGDLS, CDR2 YYNGEE. V was trimmed by 0 bases and J by 5 bases, leaving 20 bases between them. Looking up the rest from reference TRBV9 and TRBJ1-1 gives the full variable domain: DSGVTQTPKHLITATGQRVTLRCSPRSGDLSVYWYQQSLDQGLQFLIQYYNGEERAKGNILERFSAQQFPDLHSELNLSSLELGDSALYFCASSVGRGLVILTEAFFGQGTRLTVV.

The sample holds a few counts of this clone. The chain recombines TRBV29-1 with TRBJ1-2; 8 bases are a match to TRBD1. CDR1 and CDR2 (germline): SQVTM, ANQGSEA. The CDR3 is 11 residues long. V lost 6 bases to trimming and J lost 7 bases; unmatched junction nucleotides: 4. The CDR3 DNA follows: TGCAGCGTGGGGACAGGCCGTGGCTACACCTTC. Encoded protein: CSVGTGRGYTF.

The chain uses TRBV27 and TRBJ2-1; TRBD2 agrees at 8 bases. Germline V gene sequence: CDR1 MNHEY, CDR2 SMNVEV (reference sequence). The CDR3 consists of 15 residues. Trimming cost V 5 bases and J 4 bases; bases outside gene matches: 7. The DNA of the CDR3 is TGTGCCAGCAGTGGAAGCGGGAGAGGGTACAATGAGCAGTTCTTC. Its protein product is CASSGSGRGYNEQFF.

CDR3 coding DNA: TGTGCCAGCACGCCTAGGGGGAGGGGTAATGAAAAACTGTTTTTT. It codes for CASTPRGRGNEKLFF. This chain links TRBV6-6 with TRBJ1-4; a possible D gene is TRBD1 (6 bases). Trimming stripped 7 bases from V and 4 bases from J, with 16 bases between. Germline CDR1 and CDR2: MNHNY and SVGAGI (reference sequence). This CDR3 region has 15 residues.

CDR3 loop: CASSLVNQVDEQYF. The CDR3 bases are TGTGCCAGCAGCTTAGTAAACCAGGTCGACGAGCAGTACTTC. J is TRBJ2-7 and V is TRBV7-9; D is ambiguous. The CDR3 length is 14 residues. Germline V gene sequence: CDR1 SEHNR, CDR2 FQNEAQ (reference sequence). Trimming cost V 1 base and J 5 bases, with 12 bases left between them. The whole variable domain, filled in from reference TRBV7-9 and TRBJ2-7, reads DTGVSQNPRHKITKRGQNVTFRCDPISEHNRLYWYRQTLGQGPEFLTYFQNEAQLEKSRLLSDRFSAERPKGSFSTLEIQRTEQGDSAMYLCASSLVNQVDEQYFGPGTRLTVT.